This T cell receptor (beta chain) was identified during a study of technical replicates of blood from a few donors. Germline V gene lookup returns CDR1 SGDLS and CDR2 YYNGEE. The CDR3 is 15 residues long. The V and J ends lost 1 base and 4 bases respectively, with 14 bases between them. The protocol was immunoSEQ multiplex PCR, while the TCRdb copy is restricted to in-frame clones and leaves out a portion. The top ten hold approximately 0.4% of the sample, which has more than 65,000 clones, roughly 91% seen once. This receptor was identified in a human donor in good health. The V call is TRBV9, the J call TRBJ1-2; D might be TRBD1 (6 bases). Sequencing used T cells isolated from PBMCs. The CDR3 nucleotides read TGTGCCAGCAGCGTACAAGGGGACAATCGCTATGGCTACACCTTC. Translation: CASSVQGDNRYGYTF.